This T cell receptor beta chain originates from a study of CD8 T cells in Susac syndrome. An input of roughly 0.5 to 1 ug of RNA was subjected to reverse transcription using random hexamers. The CDR3 of TCR beta was amplified by immunoSEQ multiplex PCR across 54 Vbeta and 13 Jbeta. Via MiXCR, TCRdb re-called the immunoSEQ multiplex PCR reads, giving one row per CDR3 protein. This table holds just over 150,000 distinct CDR3 sequences, approximately 95% found once. This CDR3 is built from 14 residues. The germline V gene has CDR1 DFQATT and CDR2 SNEGSKA (reference sequence). Trimming pared 6 bases from V and 5 bases from J, leaving 14 bases between. It was negative isolation that provided the CD8+ and CD4+ T cells, whereas TEMRA cells were enriched by FACS.

Sequencing input: CD4+ T cells from PBMCs. The sequence was collected from a human donor with Susac syndrome. The genes are TRBV20-1 and TRBJ1-6, with TRBD1 as a possible D gene (5 bases). The CDR3 sequence: CSATPGTDNSPLHF. CDR3 sequence (DNA): TGCAGTGCCACCCCTGGGACGGATAATTCACCCCTCCACTTT.